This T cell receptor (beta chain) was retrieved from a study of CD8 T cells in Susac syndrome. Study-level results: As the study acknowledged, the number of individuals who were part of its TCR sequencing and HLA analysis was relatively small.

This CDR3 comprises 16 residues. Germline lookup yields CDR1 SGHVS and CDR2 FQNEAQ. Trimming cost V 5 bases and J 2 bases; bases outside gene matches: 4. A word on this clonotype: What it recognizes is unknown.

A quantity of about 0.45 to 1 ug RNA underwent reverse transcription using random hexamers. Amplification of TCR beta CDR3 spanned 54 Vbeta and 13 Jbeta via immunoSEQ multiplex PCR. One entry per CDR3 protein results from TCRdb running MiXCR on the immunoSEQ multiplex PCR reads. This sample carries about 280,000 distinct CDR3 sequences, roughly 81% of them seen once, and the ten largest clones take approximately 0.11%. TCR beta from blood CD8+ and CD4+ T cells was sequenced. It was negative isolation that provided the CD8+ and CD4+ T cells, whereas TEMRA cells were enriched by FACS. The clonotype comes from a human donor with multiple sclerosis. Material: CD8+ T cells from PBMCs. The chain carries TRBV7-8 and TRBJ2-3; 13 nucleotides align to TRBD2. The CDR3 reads CASSLGLAGHTDTQYF. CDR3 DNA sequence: TGTGCCAGCAGCCTGGGACTAGCGGGACACACAGATACGCAGTATTTT. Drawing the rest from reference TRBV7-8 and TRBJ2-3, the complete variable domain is GAGVSQSPRYKVAKRGQDVALRCDPISGHVSLFWYQQALGQGPEFLTYFQNEAQLDKSGLPSDRFFAERPEGSVSTLKIQRTQQEDSAVYLCASSLGLAGHTDTQYFGPGTRLTVL.